The rows below give T cell receptor beta chains drawn from one sample of a study of blood T cell repertoires in COVID-19. Some clones are missing from TCRdb's copy, which holds only in-frame ones; the method was immunoSEQ multiplex PCR. The table includes approximately 300,000 clones, 90% detected once. The sequenced material came from PBMCs or T cells enriched from blood (not recorded which). Source of these receptors: a woman aged 25 to 39 who had been exposed to COVID-19. The CDR3 runs from the conserved cysteine through the conserved F or W. The order of the fields is clone size, J gene, D gene, V gene, CDR3 DNA, CDR3 protein. The D gene is left open where the match is weak. A row's size may be missing; if present it is once, few, many or a size class.

>.|TRBJ2-1|.|TRBV29-1
TGCAGCGCCGTCGGTGGGGCGAATGAGCAGTTCTTC
CSAVGGANEQFF
>.|TRBJ1-5|.|TRBV19
TGTGCCAGTAGTATTTTTGGAGTCGGCAGCAATCAGCCCCAGCATTTT
CASSIFGVGSNQPQHF
>.|TRBJ1-5|TRBD1|TRBV7-2
TGTGCCAGCAGCTTCACCCGGGACAGTAATCAGCCCCAGCATTTT
CASSFTRDSNQPQHF
>.|TRBJ2-7|TRBD1|TRBV19
TGTGCCAGTAGTCGTTCGGGGGCAGGGGGCAACGAGCAGTACTTC
CASSRSGAGGNEQYF
>.|TRBJ1-5|TRBD1|TRBV28
TGTGCCAGCAGCTCAGGACAGGCTGGGCAGCCCCAGCATTTT
CASSSGQAGQPQHF
>once|TRBJ1-2|.|TRBV7-2
TGTGCCAGCAGCTTAGGTCCTGAGGGGGTTGGCTCAGGCTACACCTTC
CASSLGPEGVGSGYTF
>once|TRBJ2-5|TRBD1|TRBV30
TGTGCCTGGACTAGGGGACAGTTTCAAGAGACCCAGTACTTC
CAWTRGQFQETQYF
>.|TRBJ1-2|TRBD1|TRBV2
TGTGCCAGCAGTTGGGACAGTGGCTACACCTTC
CASSWDSGYTF
>.|TRBJ1-2|.|TRBV27
TGTGCCAGCAGTCAGGGTCGGGGGGCGAGTGGCTACACCTTC
CASSQGRGASGYTF
>.|TRBJ2-7|TRBD2|TRBV5-4
TGTGCCAGCAGCCTGGGACTAGCGGGGGGGCGTCGCGAGCAGTACTTC
CASSLGLAGGRREQYF
>.|TRBJ1-2|TRBD1|TRBV3-1/TRBV3-2
TGTGCCAGCAGCCCACTCTACAGGGGTACTGATGGCTACACCTTC
CASSPLYRGTDGYTF
>.|TRBJ2-2|TRBD2|TRBV6-6
TGTGCCAGCAGTTACTCTAGCGGGGGGGCCTCCGGGGAGCTGTTTTTT
CASSYSSGGASGELFF
>.|TRBJ2-7|TRBD2|TRBV4-1
TGCGCCAGCAGCTTTCCCTCGGGACGCGGGGGGGACTACGAGCAGTACTTC
CASSFPSGRGGDYEQYF
>.|TRBJ1-2|TRBD1|TRBV28
TGTGCCAGCAGTTTTCTCGGACAGGGGCTTTATGGCTACACCTTC
CASSFLGQGLYGYTF
>once|TRBJ1-5|.|TRBV2
TGTGCCAGCACCACGGACCGGCGCGGGGCCCAGCATTTT
CASTTDRRGAQHF
>once|TRBJ1-5|.|TRBV18
TGTGCCAGCTCACCGTTCGGGTCCAGCAATCAGCCCCAGCATTTT
CASSPFGSSNQPQHF
>.|TRBJ2-6|.|TRBV4-2
TGTGCCAGCAGCCACGGCGGGGGCAAGTCCTCTGGGGCCAACGTCCTGACTTTC
CASSHGGGKSSGANVLTF
>.|TRBJ2-5|.|TRBV5-4
TGTGCCAGTGCCCCTGGGGGGGCGGAGACCCAGTACTTC
CASAPGGAETQYF
>.|TRBJ1-2|.|TRBV6-5
TGTGCCAGCAGTTACTCGGCAGGGGCAACTAACTATGGCTACACCTTC
CASSYSAGATNYGYTF
>.|TRBJ1-1|.|TRBV7-9
TGTGCCAGCAGCTTCTTATCGGACACGGTTATCCAAGCTTTCTTT
CASSFLSDTVIQAFF